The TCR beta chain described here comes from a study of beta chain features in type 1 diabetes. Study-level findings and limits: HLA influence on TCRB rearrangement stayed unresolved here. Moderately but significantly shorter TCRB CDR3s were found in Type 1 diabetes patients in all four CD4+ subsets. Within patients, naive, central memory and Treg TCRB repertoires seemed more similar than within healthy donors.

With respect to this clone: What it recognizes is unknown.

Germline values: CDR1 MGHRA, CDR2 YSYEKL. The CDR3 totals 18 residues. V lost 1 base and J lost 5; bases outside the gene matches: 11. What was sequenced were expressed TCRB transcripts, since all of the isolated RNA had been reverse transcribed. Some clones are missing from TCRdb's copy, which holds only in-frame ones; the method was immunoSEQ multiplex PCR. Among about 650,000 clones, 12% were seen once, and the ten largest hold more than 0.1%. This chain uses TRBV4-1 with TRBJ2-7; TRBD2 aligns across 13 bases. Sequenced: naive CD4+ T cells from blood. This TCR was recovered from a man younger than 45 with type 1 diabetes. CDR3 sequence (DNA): TGCGCCAGCAGCCAAGTCATGTGGGGGACTAGCGGGGTTAACGAGCAGTACTTC. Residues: CASSQVMWGTSGVNEQYF.